One sample yielded the 22 T cell receptor beta chains listed below, sequenced in a study of shared clonotypes between healthy human individuals (TCRdb year 2020). The library was made by the immunoSEQ multiplex PCR assay. The source is immuneACCESS, and TCRdb retained only in-frame sequences with V and J called. Part of the clones is not carried over; for the studies checked, unresolved V genes explain less than half of this, and the remainder is unexplained. Within this sample are approximately 2,000,000 clones, with 85% to 95% of them counted one time only. Jointly, the top ten make up 0.37% of the sample. Sequenced input: naive CD4+ T cells from PBMCs. This specimen's cell subset or site label, interpreted: CD45RA+ positively selected. Receptors originate from a man between 18 and 35 years old in good health. Some clones in this sample may be carry-over from other donors' samples.

The table lists this clone with a count of one. The chain combines TRBV7-2 with TRBJ2-2; no clear D. The CDR3 sequence is 14 residues long. CDR1 and CDR2 from the germline V gene are SGHTA and FQGNSA. V was clipped by 4 bases and J by 1 base, with 7 bases between them. In nucleotides, the CDR3 is TGTGCCAGCAGCTGGATGAGGAACACCGGGGAGCTGTTTTTT. This codes for CASSWMRNTGELFF.

V and J are TRBV5-1 and TRBJ1-5, with D maybe TRBD1 (5 bases). Germline values: CDR1 SGHRS, CDR2 YFSETQ. V dropped 4 bases and J dropped 9 bases, with 11 bases sitting between them. The CDR3 runs 12 residues. For the CDR3, the DNA is TGCGCCAGCAGCCCACGGGGGACGCCCCAGCATTTT. It translates to CASSPRGTPQHF.

The chain joins TRBV6-5 to TRBJ1-3, with a possible D match to TRBD1 (6 bases). V was shortened by 3 bases and J by 3 bases, with 12 bases between the two germline ends. The CDR3 has 15 amino acids. Germline CDR1 is MNHEY and CDR2 is SVGAGI. The CDR3 DNA reads as TGTGCCAGCAGTTATGGAGGGGGATATGGAAACACCATATATTTT. Its protein is CASSYGGGYGNTIYF.

V is TRBV28 and J is TRBJ2-5; 9 bases map to TRBD1. Germline CDR1 reads MDHEN; CDR2 reads SYDVKM. This CDR3 has 15 residues. V lost 6 bases and J lost 2; bases outside the gene matches: 7. The CDR3 coding sequence is TGTGCCAGCAGGCAAGGGGGACAGGGACAAGAGACCCAGTACTTC. Translated, it gives CASRQGGQGQETQYF.

Comments on this clone: This sequence may be a read error, since a much larger clone differs from it by one base. The J gene is TRBJ2-7, the V gene TRBV27; TRBD2 aligns across 11 bases. The V segment lost 3 bases and the J segment 3 bases; nucleotides outside the gene matches: 1. Germline V CDR1 and CDR2: MNHEY, SMNVEV (reference sequence). CDR3 size: 14 residues. The CDR3 DNA is TGTGCCAGCAGTTTCGGGACTAGCGGCTACGAGCAGTACTTC. Residues: CASSFGTSGYEQYF.

The rearrangement uses TRBV28 and TRBJ2-7; D is perhaps TRBD1 (5 bases). Germline V lookup: CDR1 MDHEN, CDR2 SYDVKM. Trimming stripped 5 bases from V and 3 bases from J, with 11 bases between. This CDR3 spans 13 amino acids. The CDR3 region is CASSAGQVYEQYF. The CDR3 DNA reads TGTGCCAGCAGTGCTGGACAAGTCTACGAGCAGTACTTC.

This clone showed up just once. This chain links TRBV15 with TRBJ2-7; 11 bases are shared with TRBD2. The V gene's germline CDR1 is LNHNV and CDR2 YYDKDF (reference sequence). After removal of 5 bases from V and 4 bases from J, the junction contained 19 bases not matched to a gene. The CDR3 covers 19 residues. Here the CDR3 reads CATSGSTGLTSGNRYEQYF. The CDR3 DNA sequence: TGTGCCACCAGCGGATCGACAGGGCTGACTAGCGGGAATAGGTACGAGCAGTACTTC.

The chain has TRBV7-2 and TRBJ2-1, with 7 bases that match TRBD1. V lost 5 bases to trimming and J lost 2 bases; unmatched junction nucleotides: 3. The V gene's germline CDR1 is SGHTA and CDR2 FQGNSA. The length of the CDR3 is 14 residues. The CDR3 sequence: CASSKTGPYNEQFF. CDR3 DNA: TGTGCCAGCAGCAAGACAGGGCCCTACAATGAGCAGTTCTTC.

The V and J genes are TRBV6-6 and TRBJ1-4, with a possible D match to TRBD1 (5 bases). Trimming stripped 2 bases from V and 8 bases from J, with 15 bases between. Germline CDR1 reads MNHNY; CDR2 reads SVGAGI (reference sequence). The CDR3 length is 15 residues. CDR3 nucleotides: TGTGCCAGCAGTTACGCGCAGGGAGGTGGCGAAAAACTGTTTTTT. This sequence encodes CASSYAQGGGEKLFF.

The gene calls are TRBV9 and TRBJ2-1; D may correspond to TRBD1 or TRBD2 (5 bases each). This CDR3 contains 15 residues. The germline V gene has CDR1 SGDLS and CDR2 YYNGEE. Trimming took 4 bases from V and 9 from J, leaving 20 bases between them. In DNA, the CDR3 is TGTGCCAGCAGCCCACCGGGACCCCGATTAGGTGAGCAGTTCTTC. It is translated as CASSPPGPRLGEQFF.

The J gene is TRBJ1-2, the V gene TRBV7-2; perhaps TRBD1 as D (5 bases). There are 12 residues in the CDR3. Per the germline V gene, CDR1 is SGHTA and CDR2 is FQGNSA. With 4 bases removed from V and 7 bases from J, the gap between germline ends came to 10 bases. The CDR3 DNA sequence: TGTGCCAGCAGCTCGGTAGGGGTTGGCTACACCTTC. It is translated as CASSSVGVGYTF. Full variable domain (remainder filled in from reference TRBV7-2 and TRBJ1-2): GAGVSQSPSNKVTEKGKDVELRCDPISGHTALYWYRQSLGQGLEFLIYFQGNSAPDKSGLPSDRFSAERTGGSVSTLTIQRTQQEDSAVYLCASSSVGVGYTFGSGTRLTVV.

In the case of this clone: The junction and the germline gene differ at one end; a read error may be behind it. V usage is TRBV28 and J usage is TRBJ1-4; no reliable D call. Germline V CDR1 and CDR2: MDHEN, SYDVKM. The CDR3 spans 15 residues. The CDR3 loop is CASSTPVTTNEKLFF. The CDR3 DNA follows: TGTGCCAGCAGTACCCCGGTGACAACAAATGAAAAACTGTTTTTT. Full variable domain (outside the CDR3, taken from reference TRBV28 and TRBJ1-4): DVKVTQSSRYLVKRTGEKVFLECVQDMDHENMFWYRQDPGLGLRLIYFSYDVKMKEKGDIPEGYSVSREKKERFSLILESASTNQTSMYLCASSTPVTTNEKLFFGSGTQLSVL.

DNA of the CDR3: TGTGCCAGTACCATGGGACAGGGGGCTTCCGGGGAGCTGTTTTTT. Amino acids: CASTMGQGASGELFF. The chain joins TRBV19 to TRBJ2-2, with 12 positions matching TRBD1. This CDR3 has 15 amino acids. Germline V CDR1 and CDR2: LNHDA, SQIVND (reference sequence). Trimming at V came to 7 bases and at J to 6 bases, leaving 6 bases not matched to a gene. Full variable domain (rest looked up from reference TRBV19 and TRBJ2-2): DGGITQSPKYLFRKEGQNVTLSCEQNLNHDAMYWYRQDPGQGLRLIYYSQIVNDFQKGDIAEGYSVSREKKESFPLTVTSAQKNPTAFYLCASTMGQGASGELFFGEGSRLTVL.

The V call is TRBV29-1, the J call TRBJ2-1; 11 bases are shared with TRBD2. CDR3 size: 19 residues. J gave up 0 bases and V 3 bases, and 13 bases lay outside the gene matches. Germline CDR1 is SQVTM and CDR2 is ANQGSEA. Here the CDR3 DNA reads TGCAGCGTTGACCCAATCGGACTAGCGGGTACTAGCTCCTACAATGAGCAGTTCTTC. Translation gives CSVDPIGLAGTSSYNEQFF.

The genes are TRBV9 and TRBJ2-5, with 9 bases that match TRBD1. CDR3 size: 17 residues. Germline trimming cut 4 bases from V and 1 base from J; bases unmatched to any gene: 11. CDR1 and CDR2 (germline): SGDLS, YYNGEE. The CDR3 bases are TGTGCCAGCAGCTTCGGCCTGACAGGGGGATCCCAAGAGACCCAGTACTTC. It encodes CASSFGLTGGSQETQYF.

The CDR3 loop reads CASSPDTFNQPQHF. Written as DNA, the CDR3 is TGTGCCAGCTCGCCGGACACCTTCAATCAGCCCCAGCATTTT. The rearrangement links TRBV18 to TRBJ1-5; weak D call: TRBD1 (5 bases). The CDR3 is 14 amino acids. Trimming took 6 bases from V and 3 from J, leaving 12 bases between them. The germline CDR1 and CDR2 sequences are KGHSH and LQKENI.

CDR3 coding DNA: TGCGCCAGCAGCTTGGCCCCTGGCCGGCGATTTGGGTCGGGCCAAGAGACCCAGTACTTC. This codes for CASSLAPGRRFGSGQETQYF. The chain carries TRBV5-1 and TRBJ2-5, with D hard to call. The CDR3 has 20 residues. Germline lookup yields CDR1 SGHRS and CDR2 YFSETQ. V lost 0 bases, J lost 1 base, and 25 bases lay in between.

The V gene is TRBV27, the J gene TRBJ2-2; the D gene could be TRBD1 or TRBD2 (7 bases each). CDR1 and CDR2 from the germline V gene are MNHEY and SMNVEV (reference sequence). V was pared by 7 bases and J by 5 bases, with 14 bases between. This CDR3 comprises 14 residues. The chain's CDR3 is CASKMQGGTGELFF. The CDR3 DNA reads as TGTGCCAGCAAAATGCAGGGGGGGACCGGGGAGCTGTTTTTT.

A word on this clone: This sample includes further DNA sequences coding for the same CDR3. J is TRBJ1-2 and V is TRBV28; TRBD1 agrees at 7 bases. The V and J ends lost 6 bases and 7 bases, in that order; junction bases with no gene match: 2. CDR1 MDHEN and CDR2 SYDVKM come from the germline V gene. The length of the CDR3 is 11 residues. CDR3 nucleotides: TGTGCCAGCAGCTACAGGGGTGGCTACACCTTC. Translation gives CASSYRGGYTF.

This chain joins TRBV28 and TRBJ2-7, with D perhaps being TRBD1 or TRBD2 (5 bases each). The CDR3 is 15 amino acids. Trimming stripped 5 bases from V and 3 bases from J, with 17 bases between. Germline V CDR1 and CDR2: MDHEN, SYDVKM. CDR3 in DNA: TGTGCCAGCAGTCCCCCCGGGACCGCACGCTACGAGCAGTACTTC. This sequence encodes CASSPPGTARYEQYF.

The rearrangement uses TRBV7-9 and TRBJ1-4; D remains unclear. This CDR3 has 15 amino acids. V shed 2 bases and J shed 8 bases, with 15 bases lying between them. Germline values: CDR1 SEHNR, CDR2 FQNEAQ (reference sequence). CDR3 sequence (DNA): TGTGCCAGCAGCTTAAGCGACCTCTTAGGGGAAAAACTGTTTTTT. This encodes CASSLSDLLGEKLFF.

The chain recombines TRBV30 with TRBJ1-3; no clear D gene. Germline values: CDR1 GTSNPN, CDR2 SVGIG (reference sequence). V was trimmed by 5 bases and J by 6 bases, leaving 8 bases between them. This CDR3 is 11 amino acids long. The CDR3 sequence: CAWGPENTIYF. In DNA form, the CDR3 reads TGTGCCTGGGGGCCCGAAAACACCATATATTTT.